The subject of this entry is one T cell receptor (beta chain). As yet, its antigen is unknown. The data derive from a study of cytomegalovirus exposure and HLA in healthy donors. Study-wide background: The 110 or so validation repertoires, a later analysis reported, used the same platform as the roughly 710 first-cohort repertoires.

Only in-frame clones appear in the TCRdb table, and some are missing; sequencing was by immunoSEQ multiplex PCR. Of roughly 56,000 clones in the sample, around 90% were seen once. Overall study results and limits: TCR beta chains numbering about 160 were designated cytomegalovirus-associated. In the roughly 120 validation repertoires, approximately 94% of cluster scores exceeded 0, per a later analysis. The classifier was said to identify cytomegalovirus status with high specificity and sensitivity.

The source of this sequence is a woman in her 30s in good health and CMV-seronegative. The material sequenced was PBMCs.

The DNA of the CDR3 is TGTGCCAGTAGTATCTCTAGGGACAAGAGCTCCTACAATGAGCAGTTCTTC. This codes for CASSISRDKSSYNEQFF. This rearrangement joins TRBV19 to TRBJ2-1, with D maybe TRBD1 (6 bases). Germline values: CDR1 LNHDA, CDR2 SQIVND (reference sequence). Trimming took off 3 bases at V and 0 bases at J, with 15 bases between the two ends. The CDR3 has 17 residues. The variable domain in full, completed from reference TRBV19 and TRBJ2-1, reads DGGITQSPKYLFRKEGQNVTLSCEQNLNHDAMYWYRQDPGQGLRLIYYSQIVNDFQKGDIAEGYSVSREKKESFPLTVTSAQKNPTAFYLCASSISRDKSSYNEQFFGPGTRLTVL.